This TCR beta chain appears in the sequencing data of a study of cytomegalovirus exposure and HLA in healthy donors. On this clone itself: What it recognizes is unknown.

CDR1 is SGDLS, CDR2 YYNGEE, per germline. The CDR3 spans 16 residues. Between the trimmed V and J ends, which lost 0 bases and 0 bases, there was a span of 10 bases. Study results and limitations: There were some public TCRs occurring in many donors, but most TCR sequences were rare. In an earlier analysis, about 87% or about 30%: the productive usage of most TCR beta V segments.

PCR amplification relied on 60 Vbeta primers (plus 13 Jbeta primers). Libraries were prepared by immunoSEQ multiplex PCR; TCRdb keeps only in-frame clonotypes and omits some of them. The sample has under 120,000 clones, 70% to 80% seen once. Specimen: PBMCs. J is TRBJ2-1 and V is TRBV9; D remains unclear. This TCR was sampled from a female donor in good health and CMV-seropositive. The chain's CDR3 is CASSVGLLSSYNEQFF. In nucleotides, the CDR3 is TGTGCCAGCAGCGTAGGGCTTTTAAGCTCCTACAATGAGCAGTTCTTC.